This TCR beta chain originates from a study of blood T cells in healthy people across ages. Together with a sample-barcoded 5' primer, a J-beta primer mix was included in a second PCR lasting roughly 6 to 12 cycles. TCRdb redid the calling of the 5' RACE reads with MiXCR, one entry per CDR3 protein. The sample consists of some 1.5 million distinct CDR3 sequences, about 30% of them appearing once. V lost 0 bases, J lost 8 bases, and 10 bases lay in between. The germline CDR1 and CDR2 sequences are MGHRA and YSYEKL. The CDR3 has 14 residues. The source is a woman aged 25 to 39 in good health. This chain links TRBV4-1 with TRBJ1-4; D unresolved. Sequenced sample: blood. The CDR3 protein is CASSQDAGSEKLFF. For the CDR3, the DNA is TGCGCCAGCAGCCAAGATGCGGGGAGCGAAAAACTGTTTTTT.